Below, one T cell receptor beta chain is given with its context. Its antigen is currently unknown. PCR was performed using 60 Vbeta and 13 Jbeta primers. Generated by immunoSEQ multiplex PCR, the TCRdb table keeps only in-frame clones and is missing some. In the table there are roughly 80,000 clones, roughly two thirds of which are singletons. This record belongs to a study of cytomegalovirus exposure and HLA in healthy donors. The study's findings and limits: In an earlier analysis, productive rearrangement rates for most beta V segments clustered near 90% or 30%. Presence/absence analyses treated sequencing depth as roughly uniform across donors.

Trimming stripped 5 bases from V and 4 bases from J, with 6 bases between. Germline values: CDR1 SGHTA, CDR2 FQGNSA. This CDR3 contains 12 residues. Sequences were obtained from PBMCs. V and J are TRBV7-2 and TRBJ1-3; D is unclear. The source is a man in his 60s in good health and CMV-seropositive. CDR3 amino acids: CASSLQGNTIYF. Here the CDR3 DNA reads TGTGCCAGCAGCCTTCAGGGAAACACCATATATTTT.